The 21 T cell receptor beta chains below come from one sample, sequenced in a study of T cells in Graves' hyperthyroidism and ophthalmopathy. From RNA transcripts, TCR beta CDR3 regions were amplified. With the HTBI primer set, the TCR CDR3 went through a first round of RT-PCR. TCRdb analysed the multiplex PCR reads with MiXCR anew, one entry per CDR3 protein. The table shows almost 250,000 distinct CDR3 sequences, with approximately 23% occurring only once. The material sequenced was blood. These receptors all come from a woman aged 35 to 49 with Graves' ophthalmopathy.

As DNA, the CDR3 is TGTGCCAGCAGTAAACTAGCGGGAGACGAGCAGTACTTC. Protein product: CASSKLAGDEQYF. V usage is TRBV27 and J usage is TRBJ2-7; 11 nucleotides line up with TRBD2. This CDR3 is built from 13 residues. The germline CDR1 and CDR2 sequences are MNHEY and SMNVEV (reference sequence). The ends lost 5 bases at V and 5 bases at J; junction bases unmatched: 2.

This chain uses TRBV6-4 with TRBJ2-5, with 9 nucleotides matching TRBD1. The CDR3 spans 15 residues. With 6 bases clipped from V and 5 bases from J, the junction kept 10 bases outside the gene matches. Per germline, CDR1 MRHNA and CDR2 SNTAGT. The DNA for the CDR3 is TGTGCCAGCAGACGTCGGGACAGGGAGGGCGAGACCCAGTACTTC. Translation gives CASRRRDREGETQYF.

Remarks on this clonotype: The junction departs from germline at one end; a sequencing error may be responsible. This chain connects TRBV7-9 to TRBJ2-7; 9 bases match TRBD2. Germline V lookup: CDR1 SEHNR, CDR2 FQNEAQ (reference sequence). The CDR3 consists of 14 residues. The CDR3 here is CASSLAGAGDEQYF. Written as DNA, the CDR3 is TGTGCCAGCAGTTTAGCGGGAGCGGGCGACGAGCAGTACTTC.

This clonotype was detected many times. The V call is TRBV6-5, the J call TRBJ2-2; D is ambiguous. V lost 6 bases and J 7 bases, leaving 15 bases between the germline ends. The V gene's germline CDR1 is MNHEY and CDR2 SVGAGI. The CDR3 extends over 14 amino acids. The DNA of the CDR3 is TGTGCCAGCAGCCATAGACCTGAGATCGGGGAGCTGTTTTTT. Translating gives CASSHRPEIGELFF.

Comment on this clonotype: One junction end does not reproduce the germline sequence, and a read error may be involved. The V gene is TRBV6-2 or TRBV6-3, the J gene TRBJ1-1; D unresolved. CDR1 MNHEY and CDR2 SVGEGT come from the germline V gene. The CDR3 sequence is 12 residues long. Here the CDR3 DNA reads TGTGCCAGCGGTTATGACCTACGAGGAGCTTTCTTT. Amino acid sequence: CASGYDLRGAFF.

The gene calls are TRBV12-5 and TRBJ1-2; unclear D gene. Germline CDR1 is LGHNT and CDR2 is FRNRAP. V was clipped by 6 bases and J by 2 bases, with 10 bases between them. This CDR3 spans 13 amino acids. In DNA, the CDR3 is TGTGCTAGTGGATCTAGGGTGAACTATGGCTACACCTTC. The encoded protein is CASGSRVNYGYTF.

This clonotype was detected ten times or more. This sequence joins TRBV2 and TRBJ2-2; 9 nucleotides align to TRBD2. Per the germline V gene, CDR1 is SNHLY and CDR2 is FYNNEI. Losses at the gene ends were 7 bases for V and 2 bases for J; bases not matched to a gene: 8. The CDR3 contains 16 residues. The CDR3 bases are TGTGCCAGCAAGGCTCCGACTAGCGGCAACACCGGGGAGCTGTTTTTT. It specifies CASKAPTSGNTGELFF.

This clonotype was seen at least ten times. CDR3 bases: TGCGCCAGCAGTGAGTCGGTTGTGAACATTCAGTACTTC. Translating it yields CASSESVVNIQYF. The rearrangement links TRBV10-2 to TRBJ2-4; D gene uncertain. Germline V gene data show CDR1 as WSHSY and CDR2 as SAAADI. Trimming took 0 bases from V and 7 from J, leaving 7 bases between them. The CDR3 spans 13 residues.

This clonotype was counted ten times or more. J is TRBJ1-5 and V is TRBV30; D gene ambiguous. Per germline, CDR1 GTSNPN and CDR2 SVGIG (reference sequence). Trimming took 0 bases from V and 8 from J, leaving 11 bases between them. This CDR3 contains 13 residues. CDR3 loop: CAWSVSAVEPQHF. The CDR3, as DNA: TGTGCCTGGAGTGTATCGGCTGTAGAGCCCCAGCATTTT.

In its sample, this clonotype was seen many times. The genes are TRBV11-2 and TRBJ2-7, with a weak D call TRBD2 (6 bases). Germline loops: CDR1 SGHAT, CDR2 FQNNGV. The CDR3 consists of 14 residues. Trimming took off 5 bases at V and 4 bases at J, with 15 bases between the two ends. The chain's CDR3 is CASSPLRGFYEQYF. In DNA form, the CDR3 reads TGTGCCAGCAGCCCATTACGGGGGTTTTACGAGCAGTACTTC. Looking up the rest from reference TRBV11-2 and TRBJ2-7 gives the full variable domain: EAGVAQSPRYKIIEKRQSVAFWCNPISGHATLYWYQQILGQGPKLLIQFQNNGVVDDSQLPKDRFSAERLKGVDSTLKIQPAKLEDSAVYLCASSPLRGFYEQYFGPGTRLTVT.

This clonotype came up many times. The J gene is TRBJ1-5, the V gene TRBV5-6; perhaps TRBD1 as D (6 bases). V was shortened by 1 base and J by 1 base, with 9 bases between the two germline ends. CDR3 length: 15 residues. Germline CDR1 is SGHDT and CDR2 is YYEEEE. DNA of the CDR3: TGTGCCAGCAGCTTGAAGGGGGGGAGCAATCAGCCCCAGCATTTT. Amino acids: CASSLKGGSNQPQHF.

This clonotype has ten or more counts. V and J are TRBV29-1 and TRBJ1-2; the D is unclear. The ends were cut back, 4 bases at V and 3 bases at J, with 6 bases in the middle. Germline CDR1 SQVTM, CDR2 ANQGSEA. The CDR3 runs 11 residues. The CDR3 DNA sequence: TGCAGCGTTGTGGGGTACTATGGCTACACCTTC. It encodes CSVVGYYGYTF.

The sample holds many counts of this clonotype. At one end the junction does not follow the germline gene, possibly because of a read error. The chain couples TRBV11-2 to TRBJ2-7; D may be TRBD1 (6 bases). The CDR3 extends over 14 amino acids. Germline V lookup: CDR1 SGHAT, CDR2 FQNNGV. CDR3 amino acids: CASSYTGQAYEQHF. CDR3 coding DNA: TGTGCCAGCAGCTACACAGGGCAGGCCTACGAGCAGCACTTC.

V and J are TRBV27 and TRBJ1-5; unclear D gene. The CDR3 has 14 amino acids. Germline loops: CDR1 MNHEY, CDR2 SMNVEV (reference sequence). V was pared by 6 bases and J by 6 bases, with 15 bases between. CDR3 nucleotides: TGTGCCAGCAGCCCAAGTACCACGGGTCAGCCCCAGCATTTT. Its translation is CASSPSTTGQPQHF.

The CDR3, as DNA: TGTGCCAGCACCGCCGGACAGGGCTACGAGCAGTACTTC. Translation gives CASTAGQGYEQYF. This chain links TRBV6-1 with TRBJ2-7; 8 positions match TRBD1. There are 13 residues in the CDR3. From germline, CDR1 is MNHNS and CDR2 SASEGT. With V trimmed by 7 bases and J by 3 bases, 5 bases remained unmatched.

This clonotype came up many times. The chain recombines TRBV20-1 with TRBJ2-2; 10 bases line up with TRBD2. Trimming at V came to 5 bases and at J to 0 bases, leaving 6 bases not matched to a gene. The germline gives CDR1 DFQATT, CDR2 SNEGSKA (reference sequence). This CDR3 region has 16 residues. CDR3 nucleotide sequence: TGCAGTGCTGAGGTGACTAGCGGGCCGAACACCGGGGAGCTGTTTTTT. This sequence encodes CSAEVTSGPNTGELFF.

Comments on this clonotype: Germline and junction disagree at one end, which may indicate a read error. The V and J genes are TRBV11-2 and TRBJ1-2, with D perhaps TRBD1 (5 bases). The germline gives CDR1 SGHAT, CDR2 FQNNGV. CDR3 length: 16 residues. The CDR3 DNA sequence: TGTGCCAGCAGCTTATTGACAGCGCTTACCCCCTATGGCTACAGCTTC. Translating it yields CASSLLTALTPYGYSF.

In this sample, this clonotype turned up many times. The chain combines TRBV2 with TRBJ2-7; no firm D call. Germline V lookup: CDR1 SNHLY, CDR2 FYNNEI. The CDR3 runs 13 residues. V was pared by 4 bases and J by 6 bases, with 13 bases between. The CDR3 coding sequence is TGTGCCAGCAGTGCTGAGCCAGTGAGCGAGCAGTACTTC. Protein sequence: CASSAEPVSEQYF.

The V gene is TRBV11-2, the J gene TRBJ1-2, with 7 bases aligning to TRBD1. The J segment lost 7 bases and the V segment lost 4 bases, leaving 15 bases of the junction unmatched. Germline V gene sequence: CDR1 SGHAT, CDR2 FQNNGV. The CDR3 is 16 amino acids. Here the CDR3 DNA reads TGTGCCAGCAGCTCGGTCATCGGGACAGTCGCTGTTGGCTACACCTTC. Residues: CASSSVIGTVAVGYTF.

This clonotype came up many times. This chain links TRBV25-1 with TRBJ2-6; 13 bases are shared with TRBD2. This CDR3 comprises 19 residues. Trimming took 0 bases from V and 4 from J; bases not matched to a gene: 6. CDR1 and CDR2 (germline): MGHDK, SYGVNS. This CDR3 reads CASSEYGLAGELGANVLTF. The CDR3 region has the DNA TGTGCCAGCAGTGAATATGGACTAGCGGGAGAACTGGGGGCCAACGTCCTGACTTTC.

V usage is TRBV2 and J usage is TRBJ2-2; 8 bases line up with TRBD1. From germline, CDR1 is SNHLY and CDR2 FYNNEI. The CDR3 extends over 14 amino acids. With 4 bases clipped from V and 6 bases from J, the junction kept 4 bases outside the gene matches. The CDR3 sequence is CASSAPTGAGELFF. The DNA of the CDR3 is TGTGCCAGCAGTGCTCCGACAGGGGCCGGGGAGCTGTTTTTT.